This T cell receptor beta chain was documented in a study of Ad26.COV2.S vaccination and SARS-CoV-2 variants (dated by TCRdb to about 2021). Turning to the overall study: Vaccine-arm donors were drawn from COV1001, a multicentre, randomized, double-blind, placebo-controlled phase I-IIa trial of Ad26.COV2.S in healthy adults. Trial participants were randomized into five groups of five: low-dose or high-dose Ad26.COV2.S given once or twice, or placebo on both occasions. Ad26.COV2.S was administered intramuscularly at 5 x 10^10 or 1 x 10^11 viral particles, either as a single shot or as two shots given 56 days apart. The TCR-sequenced set comprised around 30 samples: approximately 19 Ad26.COV2.S vaccine recipients, 5 placebo recipients and 8 SARS-CoV-2 convalescent individuals. Blinding of investigators to trial group allocation was maintained during experiments and outcome assessment. The specificity and breadth of SARS-CoV-2-reactive T cell receptors after Ad26.COV2.S vaccination were assessed by TCRbeta repertoire sequencing. Study-wide findings and limitations: The study was not powered to compare responses between vaccine doses or regimens. Substantial breadth of spike-specific CD8+ and CD4+ T cell responses was reported after vaccination. Vaccine and placebo recipients had comparable non-spike TCR breadth, which fits with the vaccine containing only spike. Ad26.COV2.S recipients had higher spike-specific TCR breadth than placebo recipients (P = 0.0014). The authors noted that total T cell responses may have been underestimated by the TCR breadth and depth analyses.

TCRbeta CDR3 regions were sequenced with the immunoSEQ Assay. After extraction, genomic DNA underwent amplification by bias-controlled multiplex PCR, followed by high-throughput sequencing. The source study handled its data this way. To quantify the absolute abundance of every unique TCRbeta CDR3 region, sequences were collapsed and filtered. T cell fraction was estimated by normalizing TCRbeta template counts to usable DNA, which was measured by amplifying reference genes present in all nucleated cells. Repertoire TCRs were annotated as SARS-CoV-2-specific by exact matching of V gene, CDR3 amino acid sequence and J gene to a known reactive TCR set. The reference SARS-CoV-2 TCR set was obtained from MIRA and was filtered for enrichment in COVID-19-positive ImmuneCODE repertoires, whereby public or cross-reactive TCRs were removed. Using the MIRA antigens, annotated TCRs were further analysed by specific ORF or by position within an ORF. Breadth was defined as annotated unique rearrangements over total unique productive rearrangements; depth was the summed frequency of those rearrangements. Two-sided Wilcoxon rank-sum tests were used to compare TCR breadth between groups. TCRdb stores this immuneACCESS table with in-frame sequences only. Part of the clones is absent; in the studies checked, under half of the shortfall reflects unresolved V genes, and no reason is known for the rest. The V and J calls and clone size come from that table; D and trimming were worked out from the DNA. Within this sample are fewer than 800,000 clones, with about 89% of them counted one time only. The biggest ten clones account for roughly 1.5% of the sample.

The treatment or condition label, read with the paper, signifies: around 19 received Ad26.COV2.S at low or high dose, single or two shots; 5 received placebo; per-sample allocation not given. For vaccine and placebo recipients, repertoires were sequenced using samples collected on day 63 after the first injection. Between 29 July and 7 August 2020, Cohort 1b enrolled about two dozen adults aged 18-55 years at one site in Boston, USA. Ad26.COV2.S consisted of a replication-incompetent adenovirus type 26 vector by which a prefusion-stabilized SARS-CoV-2 spike protein from the original Wuhan strain was expressed. Between the V and J ends, shortened by 3 bases and 6 bases respectively, the junction contains 12 bases. The CDR3 runs 14 amino acids, cysteine and phenylalanine included. Just the 42-base CDR3 DNA is kept, in frame starting at base 1. Reading the germline V gene gives CDR1 MRHNA and CDR2 SNTAGT.

A remark on this clone: It lacks a known antigen. Nothing much larger sits one base from this clone, and base qualities are not available.

The TCR sequence derives from a person aged 18-60 years who received the Ad26.COV2.S COVID-19 vaccine or a placebo. The sequencing here drew on peripheral blood, taken in a trial of Ad26.COV2.S vaccine versus placebo. The sequence links TRBV6-4 to TRBJ1-5; possibly the D gene is TRBD1, per 5 matching bases. The CDR3 protein: CASSEVWGGQPQHF. The bases read TGTGCCAGCAGTGAAGTTTGGGGGGGTCAGCCCCAGCATTTT.